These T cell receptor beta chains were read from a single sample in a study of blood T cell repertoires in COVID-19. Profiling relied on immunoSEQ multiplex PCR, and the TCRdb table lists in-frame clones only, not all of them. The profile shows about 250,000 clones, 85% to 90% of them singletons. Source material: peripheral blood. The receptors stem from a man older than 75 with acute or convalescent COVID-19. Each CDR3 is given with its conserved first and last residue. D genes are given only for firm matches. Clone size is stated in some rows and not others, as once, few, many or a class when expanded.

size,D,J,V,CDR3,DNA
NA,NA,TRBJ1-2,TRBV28,CASSRGRLYGYTF,TGTGCCAGCAGTCGTGGGCGCCTCTATGGCTACACCTTC
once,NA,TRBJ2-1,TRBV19,CASSTDSYNEQFF,TGTGCCAGTAGTACGGACAGCTACAATGAGCAGTTCTTC
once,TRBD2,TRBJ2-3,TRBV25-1,CASSELAGGRTDTQYF,TGTGCCAGCAGTGAATTAGCGGGGGGACGCACAGATACGCAGTATTTT
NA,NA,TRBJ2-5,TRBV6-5,CASSYSTFGGVETQYF,TGTGCCAGCAGTTACTCGACTTTCGGCGGGGTAGAGACCCAGTACTTC
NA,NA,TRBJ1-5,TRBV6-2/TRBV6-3,CASSYLDYSVYSNQPQHF,TGTGCCAGCAGTTACTTGGATTATAGCGTCTATAGCAATCAGCCCCAGCATTTT
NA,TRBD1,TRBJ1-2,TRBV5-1,CASSPNPGTGSGYTF,TGCGCCAGCAGCCCCAATCCCGGGACAGGGTCTGGCTACACCTTC
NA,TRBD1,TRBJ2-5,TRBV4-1,CASRAGTGGIVGETQYF,TGCGCCAGCAGAGCCGGGACAGGGGGAATCGTGGGAGAGACCCAGTACTTC
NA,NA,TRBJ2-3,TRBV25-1,CASSRQGGTDTQYF,TGTGCCAGCAGTAGGCAGGGCGGCACAGATACGCAGTATTTT
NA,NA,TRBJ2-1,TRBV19,CASSISGYNEQFF,TGTGCCAGTAGTATTTCGGGGTACAATGAGCAGTTCTTC
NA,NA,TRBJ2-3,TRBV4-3,CASSRLAAPTDTQYF,TGCGCCAGCAGTCGATTAGCGGCCCCCACAGATACGCAGTATTTT
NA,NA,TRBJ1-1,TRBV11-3,CASSPQQGEAFF,TGTGCCAGCAGCCCTCAACAGGGAGAAGCTTTCTTT
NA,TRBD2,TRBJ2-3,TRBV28,CASTYGGVGLSTDTQYF,TGTGCCAGCACGTACGGGGGGGTTGGACTGAGCACAGATACGCAGTATTTT
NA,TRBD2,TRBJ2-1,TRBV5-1,CASSPHRGGYNEQFF,TGCGCCAGCAGCCCTCACCGGGGGGGGTACAATGAGCAGTTCTTC
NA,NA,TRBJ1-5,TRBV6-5,CASSYFRGEPQHF,TGTGCCAGCAGTTATTTTCGGGGGGAGCCCCAGCATTTT
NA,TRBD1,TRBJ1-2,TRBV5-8,CASGRQGARLAGYTF,TGTGCCAGCGGACGACAGGGGGCACGTTTAGCTGGCTACACCTTC
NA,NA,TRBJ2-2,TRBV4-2,CASSFHRAGANTGELFF,TGTGCCAGCAGCTTTCATAGGGCCGGGGCGAACACCGGGGAGCTGTTTTTT
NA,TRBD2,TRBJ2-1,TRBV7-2,CASSIPGGSNEQFF,TGTGCCAGCAGCATCCCCGGGGGGAGCAATGAGCAGTTCTTC
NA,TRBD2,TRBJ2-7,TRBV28,CASSSQAGDRNEQYF,TGTGCCAGCAGTTCGCAAGCGGGAGACCGGAACGAGCAGTACTTC
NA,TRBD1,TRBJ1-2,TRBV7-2,CASSLDRGEGSGYTF,TGTGCCAGCAGCTTAGACAGGGGGGAAGGTAGTGGCTACACCTTC
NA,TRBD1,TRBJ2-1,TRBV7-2,CASSLGGTGRNEQFF,TGTGCCAGCAGCTTAGGGGGGACAGGGAGGAATGAGCAGTTCTTC
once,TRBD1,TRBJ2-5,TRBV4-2,CASSQRTGGAQYF,TGTGCCAGCAGCCAAAGGACAGGGGGCGCCCAGTACTTC
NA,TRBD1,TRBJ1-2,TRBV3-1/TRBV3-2,CASSPGTANYGYTF,TGTGCCAGCAGCCCTGGGACAGCTAACTATGGCTACACCTTC
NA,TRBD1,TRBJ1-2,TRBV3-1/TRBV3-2,CASSPRDRGGGYTF,TGTGCCAGCAGCCCTCGGGACAGGGGTGGTGGCTACACCTTC
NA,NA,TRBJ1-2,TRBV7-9,CASSTGGYGYTF,TGTGCCAGCAGCACGGGGGGGTATGGCTACACCTTC
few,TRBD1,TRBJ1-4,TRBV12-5,CASALQGAEAKLFF,TGTGCTAGTGCCCTACAGGGGGCGGAGGCAAAACTGTTTTTT
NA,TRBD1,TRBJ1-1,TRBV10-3,CAISESTGGTEAFF,TGTGCCATCAGTGAGTCTACAGGGGGCACTGAAGCTTTCTTT
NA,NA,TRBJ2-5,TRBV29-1,CSVETGRETQYF,TGCAGCGTAGAAACTGGGAGGGAGACCCAGTACTTC
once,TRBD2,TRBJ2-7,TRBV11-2,CASSLGLAGVFYEQYF,TGTGCCAGCAGCTTAGGTCTAGCGGGGGTCTTCTACGAGCAGTACTTC
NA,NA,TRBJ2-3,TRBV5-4,CAIPGGVSSTDTQYF,TGTGCCATCCCCGGCGGGGTCAGCAGCACAGATACGCAGTATTTT
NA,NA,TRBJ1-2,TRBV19,CASSMGEYGYTF,TGTGCCAGTAGTATGGGCGAGTATGGCTACACCTTC
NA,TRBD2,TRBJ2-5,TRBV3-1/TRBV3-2,CASSHLSGGSQETQYF,TGTGCCAGCAGCCATCTTAGCGGGGGGTCCCAAGAGACCCAGTACTTC
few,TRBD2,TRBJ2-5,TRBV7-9,CASSPQAGEYQETQYF,TGTGCCAGCAGCCCACAAGCGGGGGAGTACCAAGAGACCCAGTACTTC
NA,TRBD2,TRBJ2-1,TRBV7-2,CASSFASGSSGEQFF,TGTGCCAGCAGCTTCGCTAGCGGGAGTTCGGGTGAGCAGTTCTTC
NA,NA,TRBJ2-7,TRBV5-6,CASSVRTGESFYEQYF,TGTGCCAGCAGCGTTCGGACGGGGGAATCTTTCTACGAGCAGTACTTC
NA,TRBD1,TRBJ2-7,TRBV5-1,CASSLGQGVPYEQYF,TGCGCCAGCAGCTTAGGACAGGGTGTCCCCTACGAGCAGTACTTC
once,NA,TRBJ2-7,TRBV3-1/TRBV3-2,CASSQDSYEQYF,TGTGCCAGCAGCCAAGACAGCTACGAGCAGTACTTC
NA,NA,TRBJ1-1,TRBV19,CASSNGGNTEAFF,TGTGCCAGTAGTAACGGGGGGAACACTGAAGCTTTCTTT
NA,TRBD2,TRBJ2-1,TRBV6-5,CASSSARDYSYNEQFF,TGTGCCAGCAGTTCAGCCCGGGACTACTCCTACAATGAGCAGTTCTTC
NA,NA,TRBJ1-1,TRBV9,CASSVARVGNTEAFF,TGTGCCAGCAGCGTAGCCAGGGTAGGAAACACTGAAGCTTTCTTT